Listed below are T cell receptor beta chains from one sample, sequenced in a study of CD8+ T cells in alopecia areata. Some clones are missing from TCRdb's copy, which holds only in-frame ones; the method was immunoSEQ multiplex PCR. The sample contains around 100,000 clones, approximately 54% of which appear only once. The sample was CD8+ T cells sorted from blood, taken at week 24, from a patient treated with tofacitinib. These receptors were obtained from a human donor with alopecia areata. Each CDR3 is given with its conserved first and last residue. The order of the fields is J gene, clone size, V gene, D gene, CDR3 protein, CDR3 DNA. A D gene is named only where the DNA matches it firmly. Rows may omit the clone size; those that give it use once, few, many or a size class.

>TRBJ1-1|once|TRBV4-1|NA
CASSPTNRGQAFF
TGCGCCAGCAGCCCTACAAATCGGGGACAAGCTTTCTTT
>TRBJ2-7|few|TRBV5-6|NA
CASSLESASYEQYF
TGTGCCAGCAGCTTGGAATCCGCTTCCTACGAGCAGTACTTC
>TRBJ1-2|NA|TRBV4-2|TRBD1
CAVRQGDSYGYTF
TGTGCCGTGCGACAGGGTGACAGCTATGGCTACACCTTC
>TRBJ1-6|NA|TRBV27|NA
CASTDGRRGVGLHF
TGTGCCAGCACCGATGGTCGCCGGGGTGTAGGGCTCCACTTT
>TRBJ2-2|NA|TRBV2|TRBD2
CASNFVSSGGTPNTGELFF
TGTGCCAGCAATTTCGTCTCTAGCGGAGGAACTCCGAACACCGGGGAGCTGTTTTTT
>TRBJ2-7|NA|TRBV11-2|TRBD2
CASSYSGPPTYEQYF
TGTGCCAGCAGCTATAGCGGGCCCCCTACCTACGAGCAGTACTTC
>TRBJ2-7|once|TRBV4-2|TRBD2
CASSQEQSGVLEQYF
TGTGCCAGCAGCCAAGAGCAGAGCGGGGTTCTCGAGCAGTACTTC
>TRBJ2-7|NA|TRBV4-2|NA
CASSRQTGPHEQYF
TGTGCCAGCAGCCGCCAGACAGGACCCCACGAGCAGTACTTC
>TRBJ2-7|once|TRBV5-1|NA
CASSLRAAFEQYF
TGCGCCAGCAGCCTCCGGGCCGCCTTCGAGCAGTACTTC
>TRBJ1-2|few|TRBV7-8|NA
CASTIERDAGGGYTF
TGTGCCAGCACCATCGAGCGGGACGCCGGCGGCGGCTACACCTTC
>TRBJ1-5|NA|TRBV30|NA
CAWSVLGGSNQPQHF
TGTGCCTGGAGTGTACTTGGGGGTAGCAATCAGCCCCAGCATTTT
>TRBJ2-3|NA|TRBV4-1|NA
CASSQEGGVGVDTQYF
TGCGCCAGCAGCCAAGAAGGAGGTGTGGGGGTAGATACGCAGTATTTT
>TRBJ1-3|few|TRBV11-2|NA
CASLRTGNTIYF
TGTGCCAGCCTTCGAACTGGAAACACCATATATTTT
>TRBJ1-1|few|TRBV29-1|NA
CSVGGGNEAFF
TGCAGCGTTGGAGGCGGTAATGAAGCTTTCTTT
>TRBJ2-7|few|TRBV5-6|NA
CASSLAMAVQPYEQYF
TGTGCCAGCAGCTTGGCCATGGCAGTTCAGCCGTACGAGCAGTACTTC
>TRBJ1-2|NA|TRBV6-5|NA
CASSYRAPSRHGYTF
TGTGCCAGCAGTTATAGGGCCCCTTCAAGGCATGGCTACACCTTC
>TRBJ2-3|NA|TRBV27|NA
CASTTGADTQYF
TGTGCCAGCACTACGGGGGCAGATACGCAGTATTTT